This T cell receptor (beta chain) came from a study of molecular identifiers for immune sequencing clone quantification. Study outcomes and limitations: Spiked Jurkat TCR RNA equivalent to one cell was reportedly detectable in one million naive cells.

The CD8+CD4-CCR7+CD45RA+ phenotype defined the sorted naive CD8 T cells. TCRdb recomputed calls from the PCR reads with MiXCR, one row per CDR3 protein. This table holds a few hundred thousand distinct CDR3 sequences, 20% to 25% found once. The sample holds a few counts of this clonotype. What it binds is not known. Sequencing input: naive CD8+ T cells from blood, with Jurkat cell RNA spiked in. Subset reported: FACS-sorted CD8+CD4-CCR7+CD45RA+ naive T cells. This sequence was found in a human donor in good health. Some libraries in this study had Jurkat cell RNA spiked in.

DNA of the CDR3: TGTGCCATCAGTGAACAGGGGACTAGCACAGATACGCAGTATTTT. Translated, it gives CAISEQGTSTDTQYF. V is TRBV10-3 and J is TRBJ2-3; possibly TRBD1 for D (7 bases). Germline V gene data show CDR1 as ENHRY and CDR2 as SYGVKD. This CDR3 comprises 15 residues. V dropped 3 bases and J dropped 0 bases, with 10 bases sitting between them.